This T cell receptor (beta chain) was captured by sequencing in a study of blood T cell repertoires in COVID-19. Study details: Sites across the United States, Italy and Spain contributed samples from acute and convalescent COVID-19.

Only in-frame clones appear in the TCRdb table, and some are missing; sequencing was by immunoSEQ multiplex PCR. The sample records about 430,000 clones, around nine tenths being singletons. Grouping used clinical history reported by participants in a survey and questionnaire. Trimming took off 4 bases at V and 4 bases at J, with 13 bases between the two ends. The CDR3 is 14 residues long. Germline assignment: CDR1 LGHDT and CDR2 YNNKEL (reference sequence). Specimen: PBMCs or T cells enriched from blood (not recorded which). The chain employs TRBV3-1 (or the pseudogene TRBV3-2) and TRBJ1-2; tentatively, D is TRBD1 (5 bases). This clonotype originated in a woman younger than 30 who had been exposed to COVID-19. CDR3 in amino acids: CASSRTDSLYGYTF. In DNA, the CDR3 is TGTGCCAGCAGCCGGACCGACAGCCTCTATGGCTACACCTTC.